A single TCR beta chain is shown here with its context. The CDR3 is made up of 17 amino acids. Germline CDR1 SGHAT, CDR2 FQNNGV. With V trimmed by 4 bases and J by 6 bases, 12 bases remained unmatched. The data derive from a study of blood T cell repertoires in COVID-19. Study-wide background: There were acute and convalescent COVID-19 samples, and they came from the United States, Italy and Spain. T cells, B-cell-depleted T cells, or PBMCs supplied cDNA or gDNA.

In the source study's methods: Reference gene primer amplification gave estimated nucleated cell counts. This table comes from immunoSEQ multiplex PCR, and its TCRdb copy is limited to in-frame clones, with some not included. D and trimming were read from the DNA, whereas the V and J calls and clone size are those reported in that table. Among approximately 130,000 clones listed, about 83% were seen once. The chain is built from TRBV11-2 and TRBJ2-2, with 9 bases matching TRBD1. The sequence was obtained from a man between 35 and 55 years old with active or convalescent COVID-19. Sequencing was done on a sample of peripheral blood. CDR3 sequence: CASSWVAGTGRSGELFF. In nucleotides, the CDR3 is TGTGCCAGCAGCTGGGTAGCCGGGACAGGGAGGTCCGGGGAGCTGTTTTTT.